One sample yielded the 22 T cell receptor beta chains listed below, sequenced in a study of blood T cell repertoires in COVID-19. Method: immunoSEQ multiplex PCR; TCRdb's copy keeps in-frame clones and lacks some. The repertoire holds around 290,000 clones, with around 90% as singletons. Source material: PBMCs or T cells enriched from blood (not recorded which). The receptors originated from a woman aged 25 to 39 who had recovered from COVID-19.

CDR3 coding DNA: TGCGCCAGCAGCCTCAAACTTATGACTGGCGGCTACACCTTC. Protein sequence: CASSLKLMTGGYTF. The chain joins TRBV5-1 to TRBJ1-2; D gene unclear. With 4 bases removed from V and 8 bases from J, the gap between germline ends came to 18 bases. The CDR3 is made up of 14 amino acids. Per germline, CDR1 SGHRS and CDR2 YFSETQ.

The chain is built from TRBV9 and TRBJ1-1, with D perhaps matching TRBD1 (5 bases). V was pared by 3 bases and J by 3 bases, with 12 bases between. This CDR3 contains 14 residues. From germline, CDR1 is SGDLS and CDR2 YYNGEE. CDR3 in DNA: TGTGCCAGCAGCGGGACCGGGGGGGACACTGAAGCTTTCTTT. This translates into CASSGTGGDTEAFF.

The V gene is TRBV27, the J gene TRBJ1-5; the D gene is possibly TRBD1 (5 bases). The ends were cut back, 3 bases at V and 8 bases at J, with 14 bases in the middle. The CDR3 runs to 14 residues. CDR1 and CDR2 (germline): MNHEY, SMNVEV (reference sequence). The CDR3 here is CASSLGLHMEPQHF. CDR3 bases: TGTGCCAGCAGTTTGGGACTCCATATGGAGCCCCAGCATTTT.

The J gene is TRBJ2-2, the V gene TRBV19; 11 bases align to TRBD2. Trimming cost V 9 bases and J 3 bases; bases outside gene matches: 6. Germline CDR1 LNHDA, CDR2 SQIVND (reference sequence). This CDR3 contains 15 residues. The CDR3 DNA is TGTGCCAGGGCCTTACTAGCGGGAGACACCGGGGAGCTGTTTTTT. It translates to CARALLAGDTGELFF.

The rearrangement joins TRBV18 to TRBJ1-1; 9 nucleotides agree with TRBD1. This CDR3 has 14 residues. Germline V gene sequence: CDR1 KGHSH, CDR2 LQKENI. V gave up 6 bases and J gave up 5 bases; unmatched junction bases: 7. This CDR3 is CASSPLTGGTEAFF. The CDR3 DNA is TGTGCCAGCTCGCCCCTGACAGGGGGGACTGAAGCTTTCTTT.

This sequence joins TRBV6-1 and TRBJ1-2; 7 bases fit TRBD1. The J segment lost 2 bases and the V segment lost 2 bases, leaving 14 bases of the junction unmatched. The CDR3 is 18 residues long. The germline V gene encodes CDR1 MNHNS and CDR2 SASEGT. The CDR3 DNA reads TGTGCCAGCAGTGAATTAGGGTTTACGGGACAGCTGAACTATGGCTACACCTTC. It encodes CASSELGFTGQLNYGYTF.

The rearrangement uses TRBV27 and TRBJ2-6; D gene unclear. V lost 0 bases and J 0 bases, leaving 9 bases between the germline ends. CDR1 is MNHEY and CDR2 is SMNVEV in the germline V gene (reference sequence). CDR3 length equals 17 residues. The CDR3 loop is CASSLSSYNSGANVLTF. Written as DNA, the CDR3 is TGTGCCAGCAGTTTATCGTCTTACAACTCTGGGGCCAACGTCCTGACTTTC.

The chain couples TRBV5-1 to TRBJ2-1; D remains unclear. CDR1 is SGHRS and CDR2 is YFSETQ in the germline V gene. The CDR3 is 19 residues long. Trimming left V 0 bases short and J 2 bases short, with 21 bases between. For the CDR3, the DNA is TGCGCCAGCAGCTTGGAAGGCGGCTCGCCGAGAGTCCCCTACAATGAGCAGTTCTTC. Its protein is CASSLEGGSPRVPYNEQFF.

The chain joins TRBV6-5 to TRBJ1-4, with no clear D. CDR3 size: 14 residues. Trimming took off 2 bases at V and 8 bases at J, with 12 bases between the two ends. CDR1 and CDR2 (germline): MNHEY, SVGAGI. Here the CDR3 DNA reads TGTGCCAGCAGTTACACAGCTTCGGGGGAAAAACTGTTTTTT. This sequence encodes CASSYTASGEKLFF.

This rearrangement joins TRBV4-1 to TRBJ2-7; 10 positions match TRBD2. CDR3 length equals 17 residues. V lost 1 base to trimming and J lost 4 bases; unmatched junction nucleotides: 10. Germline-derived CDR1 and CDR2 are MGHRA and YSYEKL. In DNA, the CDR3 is TGCGCCAGCAGCCAAGTAACACCGGGACTAGCGATGTACGAGCAGTACTTC. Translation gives CASSQVTPGLAMYEQYF.

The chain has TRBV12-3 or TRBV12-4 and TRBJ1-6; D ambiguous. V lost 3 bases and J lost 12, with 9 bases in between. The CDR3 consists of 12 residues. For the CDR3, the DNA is TGTGCCAGCAGTTTTCGGGGATTACCCCTCCACTTT. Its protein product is CASSFRGLPLHF.

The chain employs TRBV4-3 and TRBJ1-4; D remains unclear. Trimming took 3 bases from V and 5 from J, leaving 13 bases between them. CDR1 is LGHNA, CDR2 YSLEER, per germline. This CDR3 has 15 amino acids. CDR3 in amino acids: CASSQRGSPNEKLFF. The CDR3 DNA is TGCGCCAGCAGCCAGCGCGGGAGCCCAAATGAAAAACTGTTTTTT.

The CDR3: CASSSLTGGAWYSPLHF. The CDR3 bases are TGTGCCAGCAGTTCCTTAACAGGGGGCGCCTGGTATTCACCCCTCCACTTT. The rearrangement joins TRBV28 to TRBJ1-6, with TRBD1 matching 9 bases. With 4 bases clipped from V and 8 bases from J, the junction kept 12 bases outside the gene matches. The CDR3 is made up of 17 amino acids. Germline V CDR1 and CDR2: MDHEN, SYDVKM.

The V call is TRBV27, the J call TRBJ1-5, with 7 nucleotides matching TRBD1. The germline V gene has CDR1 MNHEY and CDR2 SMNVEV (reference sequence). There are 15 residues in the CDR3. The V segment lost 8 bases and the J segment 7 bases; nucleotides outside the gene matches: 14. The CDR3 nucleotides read TGTGCCAGCGGTCCCCCTCCCGGGACAGACCAGCCCCAGCATTTT. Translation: CASGPPPGTDQPQHF.

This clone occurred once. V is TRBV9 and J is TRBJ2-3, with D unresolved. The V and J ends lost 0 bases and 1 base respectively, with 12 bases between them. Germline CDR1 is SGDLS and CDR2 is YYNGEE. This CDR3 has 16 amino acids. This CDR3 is CASSVDPGSGTDTQYF. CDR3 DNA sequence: TGTGCCAGCAGCGTAGATCCAGGATCGGGCACAGATACGCAGTATTTT.

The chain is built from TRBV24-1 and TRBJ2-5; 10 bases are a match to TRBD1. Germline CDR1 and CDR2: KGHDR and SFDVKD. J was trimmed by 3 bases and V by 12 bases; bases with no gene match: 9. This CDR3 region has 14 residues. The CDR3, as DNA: TGTGCCGCCTCCGGGACAGGGGCGAAAGAGACCCAGTACTTC. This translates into CAASGTGAKETQYF.

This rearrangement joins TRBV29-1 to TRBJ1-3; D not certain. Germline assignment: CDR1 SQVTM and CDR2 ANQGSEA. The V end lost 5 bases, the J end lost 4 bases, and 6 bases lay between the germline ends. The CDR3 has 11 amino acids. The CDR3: CSVRLGNTIYF. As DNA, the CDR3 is TGCAGCGTTCGTTTAGGAAACACCATATATTTT.

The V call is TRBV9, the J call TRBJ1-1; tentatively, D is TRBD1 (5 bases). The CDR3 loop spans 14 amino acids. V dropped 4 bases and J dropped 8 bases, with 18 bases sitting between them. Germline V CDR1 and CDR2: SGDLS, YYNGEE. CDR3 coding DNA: TGTGCCAGCAGCCCGCGGGGGGGAACTTTGGAAGCTTTCTTT. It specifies CASSPRGGTLEAFF. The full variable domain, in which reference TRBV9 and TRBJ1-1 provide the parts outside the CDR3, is DSGVTQTPKHLITATGQRVTLRCSPRSGDLSVYWYQQSLDQGLQFLIQYYNGEERAKGNILERFSAQQFPDLHSELNLSSLELGDSALYFCASSPRGGTLEAFFGQGTRLTVV.

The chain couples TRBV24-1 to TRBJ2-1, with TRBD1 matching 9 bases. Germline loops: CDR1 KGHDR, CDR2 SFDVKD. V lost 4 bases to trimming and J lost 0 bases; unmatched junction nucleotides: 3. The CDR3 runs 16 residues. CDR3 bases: TGTGCCACCAGTGACCTGACAGGGGGCTCCTACAATGAGCAGTTCTTC. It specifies CATSDLTGGSYNEQFF.

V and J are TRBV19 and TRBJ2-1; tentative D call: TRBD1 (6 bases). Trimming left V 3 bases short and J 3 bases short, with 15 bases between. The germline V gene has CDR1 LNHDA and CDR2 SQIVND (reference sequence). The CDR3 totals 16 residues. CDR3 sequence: CASSIARDKSYNEQFF. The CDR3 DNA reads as TGTGCCAGTAGTATTGCACGGGACAAGAGCTACAATGAGCAGTTCTTC.

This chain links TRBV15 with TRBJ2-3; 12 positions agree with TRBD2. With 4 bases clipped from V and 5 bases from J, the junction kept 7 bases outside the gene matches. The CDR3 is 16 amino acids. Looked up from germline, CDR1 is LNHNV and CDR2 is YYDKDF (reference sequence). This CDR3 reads CATSTRLAGDIDTQYF. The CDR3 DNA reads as TGTGCCACCAGCACCCGACTAGCGGGGGATATAGATACGCAGTATTTT. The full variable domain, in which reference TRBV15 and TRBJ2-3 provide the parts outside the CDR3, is DAMVIQNPRYQVTQFGKPVTLSCSQTLNHNVMYWYQQKSSQAPKLLFHYYDKDFNNEADTPDNFQSRRPNTSFCFLDIRSPGLGDTAMYLCATSTRLAGDIDTQYFGPGTRLTVL.

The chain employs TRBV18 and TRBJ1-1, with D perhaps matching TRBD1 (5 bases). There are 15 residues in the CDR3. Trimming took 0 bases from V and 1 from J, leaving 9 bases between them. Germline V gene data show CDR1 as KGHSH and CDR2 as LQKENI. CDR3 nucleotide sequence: TGTGCCAGCTCACCACCGATGACAGCGAACACTGAAGCTTTCTTT. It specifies CASSPPMTANTEAFF.